A selection of T cell receptor beta chains follows, all from one sample in a study of T cell repertoires in cytomegalovirus infection. Their specific antigens are unknown. TCRdb used MiXCR to reprocess the reads, holding one entry per CDR3 protein. The table has tens of thousands of distinct CDR3 sequences, roughly a quarter seen once. The sequenced sample was CD8+ T cells from cultured PBMCs, obtained from culture after CMV antigen stimulation. Every receptor here comes from a human donor in good health (CMV status not recorded). Some clones in this sample may be carry-over from other donors' samples. Both conserved end residues are part of each CDR3. Fields, in order: J gene, V gene, clone size, CDR3 length, D gene, CDR3 DNA, CDR3 protein. A D gene is named only where the DNA matches it firmly. Rows may omit the clone size; those that give it use once, few, many or a size class.

j_call: TRBJ2-5; v_call: TRBV7-6; clone_size: NA; cdr3_length: 16; d_call: TRBD1; cdr3_nt: TGTGCCAGCAGCAACAGACAGGGAACGGCCTCCGAGACCCAGTACTTC; cdr3_aa: CASSNRQGTASETQYF
j_call: TRBJ1-2; v_call: TRBV7-2; clone_size: many; cdr3_length: 15; d_call: TRBD1; cdr3_nt: TGTGCCAGCAGCGGACAGGGGGGTTCTAACTATGGCTACACCTTC; cdr3_aa: CASSGQGGSNYGYTF
j_call: TRBJ2-5; v_call: TRBV6-1; clone_size: many; cdr3_length: 14; d_call: NA; cdr3_nt: TGTGCCATGGGCGGGGGCTACCGGCAAGAGACCCAGTACTTC; cdr3_aa: CAMGGGYRQETQYF
j_call: TRBJ2-3; v_call: TRBV7-9; clone_size: many; cdr3_length: 15; d_call: NA; cdr3_nt: TGTGCCAGCAGCTTAGTAGCGGAAACCACAGATACGCAGTATTTT; cdr3_aa: CASSLVAETTDTQYF
j_call: TRBJ1-5; v_call: TRBV7-2; clone_size: few; cdr3_length: 15; d_call: TRBD1; cdr3_nt: TGTGCCAGCAGCTTCGGGACAGGGGATAATCAGCCCCAGCATTTT; cdr3_aa: CASSFGTGDNQPQHF
j_call: TRBJ1-1; v_call: TRBV28; clone_size: many; cdr3_length: 16; d_call: NA; cdr3_nt: TGTGCCAGCAGCTCAAAAACCCGGGACGCCAACACTGAAGCTTTCTTT; cdr3_aa: CASSSKTRDANTEAFF
j_call: TRBJ2-1; v_call: TRBV7-2; clone_size: many; cdr3_length: 13; d_call: NA; cdr3_nt: TGTGCCAGCAGCTTAGAGTTGGGGGGTGAGCAGTTCTTC; cdr3_aa: CASSLELGGEQFF
j_call: TRBJ2-5; v_call: TRBV2; clone_size: NA; cdr3_length: 15; d_call: TRBD2; cdr3_nt: TGTGCCAGCAGTGTGGCAGCGGGAGCAGCGGTGACCCAGTACTTC; cdr3_aa: CASSVAAGAAVTQYF
j_call: TRBJ2-7; v_call: TRBV7-6; clone_size: few; cdr3_length: 13; d_call: NA; cdr3_nt: TGTGCCAGCAGCCCAGGAGTGGGCTACGAGCAGTACTTC; cdr3_aa: CASSPGVGYEQYF
j_call: TRBJ2-7; v_call: TRBV20-1; clone_size: NA; cdr3_length: 12; d_call: NA; cdr3_nt: TGCAGTGCTACCGATGTAGGGTTCGAGCAGTACTTC; cdr3_aa: CSATDVGFEQYF
j_call: TRBJ2-6; v_call: TRBV5-4; clone_size: few; cdr3_length: 20; d_call: TRBD2; cdr3_nt: TGTGCCAGCAGCTTGCTAGCGCGGCGGGAGGGCCTTTCTGGGGCCAACGTCCTGACTTTC; cdr3_aa: CASSLLARREGLSGANVLTF
j_call: TRBJ2-7; v_call: TRBV20-1; clone_size: once; cdr3_length: 14; d_call: TRBD2; cdr3_nt: TGCAGTGCTAGGGCTCGGGACTACGGATACGAGCAGTACTTC; cdr3_aa: CSARARDYGYEQYF
j_call: TRBJ2-7; v_call: TRBV20-1; clone_size: NA; cdr3_length: 12; d_call: NA; cdr3_nt: TGCAGTGCTAGAGGGGGCCCCTACGAGCAGTACTTC; cdr3_aa: CSARGGPYEQYF
j_call: TRBJ1-5; v_call: TRBV7-9; clone_size: NA; cdr3_length: 15; d_call: NA; cdr3_nt: TGTGCCAGCAGCCCCGGGGGGGCAGGACATCAGCCCCAGCATTTT; cdr3_aa: CASSPGGAGHQPQHF
j_call: TRBJ1-3; v_call: TRBV19; clone_size: NA; cdr3_length: 15; d_call: NA; cdr3_nt: TGTGCCAGTAGTATGGTCAGCCCCTCTGGAAACACCATATATTTT; cdr3_aa: CASSMVSPSGNTIYF
j_call: TRBJ1-4; v_call: TRBV4-3; clone_size: NA; cdr3_length: 17; d_call: NA; cdr3_nt: TGCGCCAGCAGCCTAAGCGGGCAGAAGTCCCTTAATGAAAAACTGTTTTTT; cdr3_aa: CASSLSGQKSLNEKLFF
j_call: TRBJ1-1; v_call: TRBV5-4; clone_size: NA; cdr3_length: 15; d_call: NA; cdr3_nt: TGTGCCCTCAGTGGGGGGACACCCGAGTGGACTGAAGCTTTCTTT; cdr3_aa: CALSGGTPEWTEAFF
j_call: TRBJ2-2; v_call: TRBV6-1; clone_size: many; cdr3_length: 14; d_call: NA; cdr3_nt: TGTGCCAGCAGGGCCCGGGGGAACACCGGGGAGCTGTTTTTT; cdr3_aa: CASRARGNTGELFF
j_call: TRBJ1-2; v_call: TRBV28; clone_size: NA; cdr3_length: 14; d_call: NA; cdr3_nt: TGTGCCAGCAGTTTAAAGTCAGGGGATCGGGGCTACACCTTC; cdr3_aa: CASSLKSGDRGYTF
j_call: TRBJ1-2; v_call: TRBV12-3/TRBV12-4; clone_size: few; cdr3_length: 15; d_call: NA; cdr3_nt: TGTGCCAGCAGTTTCGGGCAGGGAAGATCGAAAGGCTACACCTTC; cdr3_aa: CASSFGQGRSKGYTF
j_call: TRBJ1-6; v_call: TRBV19; clone_size: few; cdr3_length: 14; d_call: NA; cdr3_nt: TGTGCCAGTAGTACACAGGGCTACAATTCACCCCTCCACTTT; cdr3_aa: CASSTQGYNSPLHF
j_call: TRBJ2-1; v_call: TRBV19; clone_size: NA; cdr3_length: 14; d_call: TRBD2; cdr3_nt: TGTGCCAGTAGTCTTGTTGCGGGAGGGTTTGAGCAGTTCTTC; cdr3_aa: CASSLVAGGFEQFF
j_call: TRBJ2-5; v_call: TRBV24-1; clone_size: NA; cdr3_length: 16; d_call: TRBD1; cdr3_nt: TGTGCCACCAGTGATTTGCAGGCAGGGGGCATGGAGACCCAGTACTTC; cdr3_aa: CATSDLQAGGMETQYF
j_call: TRBJ2-1; v_call: TRBV27; clone_size: NA; cdr3_length: 14; d_call: NA; cdr3_nt: TGTGCCAGCAGTCGGGCTAGCACTTACAATGAGCAGTTCTTC; cdr3_aa: CASSRASTYNEQFF
j_call: TRBJ1-5; v_call: TRBV6-6; clone_size: many; cdr3_length: 16; d_call: NA; cdr3_nt: TGTGCCAGCAGTTACGCCCTGGGGCCGAAGGATGACCCCCAGCATTTT; cdr3_aa: CASSYALGPKDDPQHF
j_call: TRBJ1-2; v_call: TRBV4-3; clone_size: few; cdr3_length: 16; d_call: TRBD1; cdr3_nt: TGCGCCAGCAGCCAAGACGGCGGACAGGGGGACTATGGCTACACCTTC; cdr3_aa: CASSQDGGQGDYGYTF
j_call: TRBJ1-1; v_call: TRBV7-9; clone_size: few; cdr3_length: 14; d_call: NA; cdr3_nt: TGTGCCAGCAGCGGCCCCGCATCGAACACTGAAGCTTTCTTT; cdr3_aa: CASSGPASNTEAFF
j_call: TRBJ2-6; v_call: TRBV7-8; clone_size: many; cdr3_length: 17; d_call: TRBD2; cdr3_nt: TGTGCCAGCAGCGCACACCCGGGGGGTTCTGGGGCCAACGTCCTGACTTTC; cdr3_aa: CASSAHPGGSGANVLTF
j_call: TRBJ1-1; v_call: TRBV25-1; clone_size: NA; cdr3_length: 14; d_call: TRBD1; cdr3_nt: TGTGCCAGCAGTGAAGAGGGGGCGGGTACTGAAGCTTTCTTT; cdr3_aa: CASSEEGAGTEAFF
j_call: TRBJ2-6; v_call: TRBV7-9; clone_size: many; cdr3_length: 16; d_call: TRBD1; cdr3_nt: TGTGCCAGCAGTCCGACAGGGGGCTCTGGGGCCAACGTCCTGACTTTC; cdr3_aa: CASSPTGGSGANVLTF
j_call: TRBJ2-7; v_call: TRBV12-3/TRBV12-4; clone_size: NA; cdr3_length: 16; d_call: NA; cdr3_nt: TGTGCCAGCAGCCCTTATTCCGAGGCAGGAAGCTACGAGCAGTACTTC; cdr3_aa: CASSPYSEAGSYEQYF
j_call: TRBJ2-5; v_call: TRBV11-3; clone_size: few; cdr3_length: 16; d_call: TRBD1; cdr3_nt: TGTGCCAGCAGCCCCCGGGACAGGCACTCCGGGGAGACCCAGTACTTC; cdr3_aa: CASSPRDRHSGETQYF
j_call: TRBJ2-7; v_call: TRBV11-2; clone_size: many; cdr3_length: 14; d_call: NA; cdr3_nt: TGTGCCAGCAGCCCCCCCTCGGGGTACTACGAGCAGTACTTC; cdr3_aa: CASSPPSGYYEQYF
j_call: TRBJ2-7; v_call: TRBV7-8; clone_size: many; cdr3_length: 15; d_call: TRBD1; cdr3_nt: TGTGCCAGCACCGCACCGGGACAGGGGGTTTTCGAGCAGTACTTC; cdr3_aa: CASTAPGQGVFEQYF
j_call: TRBJ2-1; v_call: TRBV6-2/TRBV6-3; clone_size: few; cdr3_length: 15; d_call: TRBD2; cdr3_nt: TGTGCCAGCAGAGGACTAGCGGGAGCGCAGAATGAGCAGTTCTTC; cdr3_aa: CASRGLAGAQNEQFF
j_call: TRBJ2-3; v_call: TRBV7-6; clone_size: many; cdr3_length: 17; d_call: TRBD2; cdr3_nt: TGTGCCAGCAGCTCTCTCCGGGACTATGGGACCACAGATACGCAGTATTTT; cdr3_aa: CASSSLRDYGTTDTQYF
j_call: TRBJ2-2; v_call: TRBV6-8; clone_size: NA; cdr3_length: 12; d_call: TRBD2; cdr3_nt: TGTGTCAGCCAGCGGGGCACCGGGGAGCTGTTTTTT; cdr3_aa: CVSQRGTGELFF
j_call: TRBJ2-1; v_call: TRBV4-2; clone_size: few; cdr3_length: 17; d_call: TRBD1; cdr3_nt: TGTGCCAGCAGCCAGAAAACCGGGACAGGGGGATTGAGTGAGCAGTTCTTC; cdr3_aa: CASSQKTGTGGLSEQFF
j_call: TRBJ2-2; v_call: TRBV12-3/TRBV12-4; clone_size: few; cdr3_length: 15; d_call: TRBD1; cdr3_nt: TGTGCCAGCAGTTCCCCGGGACAGGGAAATATGGAGCTGTTTTTT; cdr3_aa: CASSSPGQGNMELFF
j_call: TRBJ1-2; v_call: TRBV28; clone_size: many; cdr3_length: 16; d_call: NA; cdr3_nt: TGTGCCAGCAGTTTAACAGCTACAGAAAAGAACTATGGCTACACCTTC; cdr3_aa: CASSLTATEKNYGYTF
j_call: TRBJ2-7; v_call: TRBV11-2; clone_size: many; cdr3_length: 15; d_call: NA; cdr3_nt: TGTGCCAGCAGCGCGACCGCGGGGGCACCCTACGAGCAGTACTTC; cdr3_aa: CASSATAGAPYEQYF